This T cell receptor beta chain was identified during a study of T-cell reconstitution after alpha-beta-depleted transplantation in children. Regarding the study as a whole: For some patients, TCRbeta diversity was high at day 60 because of recipient T cells and thymic progenitors that survived. Newly produced T cells mostly provided counts and TCRbeta diversity after one year, as hyperexpanded clones declined. Several hundred expanded graft clones reportedly supplied alpha-beta T cells about two months after transplant.

This clonotype has only a few counts. Its target is unknown. TCRbeta library preparation incorporated unique molecular identifiers. In TCRdb, the PCR reads were re-called with MiXCR into one record per CDR3 protein. The sample includes some 830,000 distinct CDR3 sequences, 16% of them seen just once. Germline V lookup: CDR1 SGHRS, CDR2 YFSETQ. The CDR3 is made up of 17 amino acids. V lost 4 bases and J lost 9; bases outside the gene matches: 11. This TCR was recovered from a male patient aged 10-17 years who had a stem cell transplant for acute lymphoblastic leukemia, so the T cells may come from the graft donor. The genes are TRBV5-1 and TRBJ2-1; 15 bases fit TRBD2. This specimen consisted of PBMCs, mostly from graft donor cells, obtained 360 days after TCRalphabeta/CD19-depleted stem cell transplant. The CDR3 protein is CASSRTSGLAGGSEQFF. DNA for the CDR3: TGCGCCAGCAGCCGCACCTCAGGACTAGCGGGAGGGAGTGAGCAGTTCTTC. Together with reference TRBV5-1 and TRBJ2-1, the CDR3 gives the full variable domain: KAGVTQTPRYLIKTRGQQVTLSCSPISGHRSVSWYQQTPGQGLQFLFEYFSETQRNKGNFPGRFSGRQFSNSRSEMNVSTLELGDSALYLCASSRTSGLAGGSEQFFGPGTRLTVL.